The present T cell receptor (beta chain) was sequenced within a study of blood T cell repertoires in COVID-19. About the study: COVID-19 samples from acute and convalescent phases originated in the United States, Italy and Spain. The cDNA or gDNA used as material had been derived from T cells, B-cell-depleted T cells, or PBMCs.

This clone was detected only a few times. Across about two dozen US areas, participants ranged in age from about 18 to 100 years. The data were produced by immunoSEQ multiplex PCR, yet TCRdb's version contains in-frame clones alone and is incomplete. The sample records hundreds of thousands of clones, about 90% being singletons. Trimming removed 0 bases from V and 2 bases from J; junction bases left unmatched: 5. This CDR3 is 16 amino acids long. The V gene's germline CDR1 is SGHTA and CDR2 FQGNSA. The genes are TRBV7-2 and TRBJ2-7; 9 bases map to TRBD2. The sequencing input was PBMCs or T cells enriched from blood (not recorded which). The clonotype originates from a woman in her twenties or thirties who had recovered from COVID-19. CDR3 coding DNA: TGTGCCAGCAGCTTAGCGTCGGTAGCGGGGGCCTACGAGCAGTACTTC. Encoded protein: CASSLASVAGAYEQYF.